The 18 T cell receptor beta chains below all came from one sample that was sequenced in a study of a mutant IDH1 vaccine in newly diagnosed glioma. Measured with immunoSEQ multiplex PCR; TCRdb has only the in-frame clones, and not every one. The repertoire holds some 48,000 clones, with more than 70% as singletons. No antigen has been assigned to these receptors. Time point given: week 5, during vaccination. The content of each vaccine dose was 300 ug of mutant IDH1 20-mer peptide, and topical imiquimod accompanied it. This specimen consisted of PBMCs, obtained from a glioma patient whose treatment included an IDH1 peptide vaccine. The receptor set was obtained from a woman aged 40-49 years with glioma.

V is TRBV6-1 and J is TRBJ1-2, with unresolved D. This CDR3 region has 13 residues. The V and J ends lost 4 bases and 4 bases respectively, with 10 bases between them. Germline CDR1 MNHNS, CDR2 SASEGT. CDR3 sequence (DNA): TGTGCCAGCAGTGCGTACACGGGCTATGGCTACACCTTC. The encoded protein is CASSAYTGYGYTF.

This clone is medium-sized (0.01 to 0.1%). CDR3 bases: TGTGCCAGCAGTCGGGACAGGAGAGGGGCTTTCTTT. It encodes CASSRDRRGAFF. The V and J genes are TRBV6-1 and TRBJ1-1; 8 bases fit TRBD1. Germline CDR1 MNHNS, CDR2 SASEGT. The junction had 7 bases not matched to a gene; V was cut back by 5 bases and J by 11 bases. The CDR3 spans 12 residues.

The genes are TRBV4-3 and TRBJ2-2, with D perhaps matching TRBD1 or TRBD2 (5 bases each). The germline gives CDR1 LGHNA, CDR2 YSLEER. V was pared by 8 bases and J by 4 bases, with 11 bases between. The length of the CDR3 is 13 residues. The CDR3 spells CASRKGTTGELFF. CDR3 sequence (DNA): TGCGCCAGCCGGAAGGGGACCACCGGGGAGCTGTTTTTT.

The CDR3, as DNA: TGCAGCGCGCAACCGGGGAACAATGAGCAGTTCTTC. Its protein product is CSAQPGNNEQFF. The chain has TRBV29-1 and TRBJ2-1, with a weak D call TRBD2 (5 bases). This CDR3 is 12 amino acids long. CDR1 SQVTM and CDR2 ANQGSEA come from the germline V gene. Trimming stripped 7 bases from V and 5 bases from J, with 12 bases between.

V gene TRBV5-6 combines with J gene TRBJ2-1, with 13 bases matching TRBD2. CDR3 length: 16 amino acids. CDR1 and CDR2 (germline): SGHDT, YYEEEE. The V and J ends lost 0 bases and 8 bases, in that order; junction bases with no gene match: 5. DNA for the CDR3: TGTGCCAGCAGCTTGGAACTAGCGGGGGGGCGGGATGAGCAGTTCTTC. Its translation: CASSLELAGGRDEQFF.

V and J are TRBV4-1 and TRBJ1-1, with D possibly being TRBD1 (6 bases). CDR1 MGHRA and CDR2 YSYEKL come from the germline V gene. This CDR3 contains 15 residues. Trimming pared 0 bases from V and 6 bases from J, leaving 14 bases between. This CDR3 reads CASSQESSEGAEAFF. In DNA, the CDR3 is TGCGCCAGCAGCCAAGAGTCTAGTGAGGGGGCTGAAGCTTTCTTT.

Comments on this clone: One end of the junction fails to match germline, which may point to a read error. The chain links TRBV7-7 to TRBJ2-5; unclear D gene. The CDR3 is 15 residues long. Looked up from germline, CDR1 is SSHAT and CDR2 is FNYEAQ (reference sequence). CDR3 loop: CASSLDWSDQETQYF. The CDR3 DNA follows: TGTGCTAGCAGCTTAGATTGGTCAGACCAAGAGACCCAGTACTTC.

The chain joins TRBV9 to TRBJ1-2; possibly TRBD1 for D (6 bases). Germline V gives CDR1 SGDLS, CDR2 YYNGEE. The CDR3 covers 16 residues. V shed 0 bases and J shed 4 bases, with 16 bases lying between them. CDR3 loop: CASSVAAQGPLYGYTF. CDR3 sequence (DNA): TGTGCCAGCAGCGTAGCCGCACAGGGCCCTCTCTATGGCTACACCTTC.

This clone was recorded a few times. The V gene is TRBV19, the J gene TRBJ1-2; unclear D gene. The V gene lost 8 bases and the J gene lost 2 bases, with 9 bases spanning the gap. CDR1 LNHDA and CDR2 SQIVND come from the germline V gene (reference sequence). The CDR3 totals 12 residues. For the CDR3, the DNA is TGTGCCAGTCCCCCAAGCAACTATGGCTACACCTTC. Its translation is CASPPSNYGYTF.

CDR3: CASSLPGRGSYEQYF. In DNA, the CDR3 is TGTGCCAGCAGCTTACCTGGGCGGGGGTCCTACGAGCAGTACTTC. J is TRBJ2-7 and V is TRBV5-4, with 7 bases aligning to TRBD2. Germline CDR1 and CDR2: SGHNT and YYREEE (reference sequence). Germline trimming cut 2 bases from V and 1 base from J; bases unmatched to any gene: 6. The CDR3 consists of 15 residues.

This clone was detected only once. The chain uses TRBV5-8 and TRBJ1-2, with no clear D. Deletions cut 1 base from V and 3 bases from J, with 13 bases between. There are 15 residues in the CDR3. Germline loops: CDR1 SGHTS, CDR2 YDEGEE. The CDR3: CASSLLDGGYYGYTF. In nucleotides, the CDR3 is TGTGCCAGCAGCTTGTTGGACGGAGGTTACTATGGCTACACCTTC.

The V call is TRBV11-3, the J call TRBJ2-7, with TRBD2 matching 12 bases. The CDR3 extends over 15 amino acids. Germline V gene data show CDR1 as SGHNT and CDR2 as YENEEA. Unmatched junction bases numbered 5, after V lost 4 bases and J lost 4 bases. The CDR3 bases are TGTGCCAGCAGCTCTAGACTAGCGGGGGTATACGAGCAGTACTTC. This translates into CASSSRLAGVYEQYF. Together with reference TRBV11-3 and TRBJ2-7, the CDR3 gives the full variable domain: EAGVVQSPRYKIIEKKQPVAFWCNPISGHNTLYWYLQNLGQGPELLIRYENEEAVDDSQLPKDRFSAERLKGVDSTLKIQPAELGDSAVYLCASSSRLAGVYEQYFGPGTRLTVT.

The gene calls are TRBV7-2 and TRBJ2-1, with D perhaps matching TRBD2 (5 bases). V was cut by 1 base and J by 5 bases, with 12 bases left in between. This CDR3 comprises 15 residues. The germline V gene encodes CDR1 SGHTA and CDR2 FQGNSA. The CDR3 sequence: CASSLGGPTNNEQFF. The DNA for the CDR3 is TGTGCCAGCAGCTTAGGAGGGCCCACAAACAATGAGCAGTTCTTC.

V is TRBV11-3 and J is TRBJ1-2; a weak D match, TRBD1 (5 bases). V was clipped by 3 bases and J by 0 bases, with 14 bases between them. The germline CDR1 and CDR2 sequences are SGHNT and YENEEA. This CDR3 is 16 amino acids long. This CDR3 reads CASSLEGRGANYGYTF. The CDR3 region has the DNA TGTGCCAGCAGCTTGGAGGGGCGCGGTGCTAACTATGGCTACACCTTC. Together with reference TRBV11-3 and TRBJ1-2, the CDR3 gives the full variable domain: EAGVVQSPRYKIIEKKQPVAFWCNPISGHNTLYWYLQNLGQGPELLIRYENEEAVDDSQLPKDRFSAERLKGVDSTLKIQPAELGDSAVYLCASSLEGRGANYGYTFGSGTRLTVV.

This clone appeared a single time. The CDR3 nucleotides are TGTGCCAGCAGCTCTTCGGGAGAAACCTACGAGCAGTACTTC. Its translation is CASSSSGETYEQYF. The rearrangement joins TRBV9 to TRBJ2-7; D possibly corresponds to TRBD2 (6 bases). Looked up from germline, CDR1 is SGDLS and CDR2 is YYNGEE. The germline V and J ends were trimmed by 4 bases and 2 bases, with 13 bases remaining between them. This CDR3 has 14 residues.

This sequence joins TRBV4-1 and TRBJ1-4; no reliable D call. With 0 bases removed from V and 5 bases from J, the gap between germline ends came to 10 bases. CDR1 is MGHRA, CDR2 YSYEKL, per germline. The CDR3 is made up of 15 amino acids. The CDR3 region is CASSQDLGGNEKLFF. DNA for the CDR3: TGCGCCAGCAGCCAAGATCTCGGCGGGAATGAAAAACTGTTTTTT.

The count of this clone is one. This CDR3 reads CASSPRDTYEQYF. The CDR3 bases are TGTGCCAGCTCACCCCGGGACACCTACGAGCAGTACTTC. The gene calls are TRBV18 and TRBJ2-7, with a weak D call TRBD1 (6 bases). This CDR3 is built from 13 residues. Germline V gives CDR1 KGHSH, CDR2 LQKENI. Between the trimmed V and J ends, which lost 3 bases and 2 bases, there was a span of 8 bases.

The chain's CDR3 is CASSTGAGEAFF. CDR3 DNA: TGCGCCAGCAGCACGGGGGCGGGTGAAGCTTTCTTT. The chain links TRBV5-1 to TRBJ1-1, with a possible D match to TRBD1 (6 bases). Germline loops: CDR1 SGHRS, CDR2 YFSETQ. The CDR3 contains 12 residues. Deletions cut 4 bases from V and 7 bases from J, with 11 bases between.